One T cell receptor (beta chain) is described in this entry. The target antigen is unknown. The data derive from a study of beta chain features in type 1 diabetes. Study-level points and caveats: Significant though moderate, a shortening of TCRB CDR3s appeared in all four CD4+ subsets of Type 1 diabetes patients. More deletions and fewer insertions at VDJ junctions were found in patients with type 1 diabetes.

CD4+ naive, central memory, regulatory and stem cell-like memory subsets were isolated by sorting on CD45RO/CCR7/CD25/CD127/CD95/CD27. V trimming: 4 bases; J trimming: 0 bases; junction bases outside the gene matches: 7. There are 17 residues in the CDR3. Germline V lookup: CDR1 SGHRS, CDR2 YFSETQ. Since all of the isolated RNA was reverse transcribed, expressed TCRB transcripts were what got sequenced. Here immunoSEQ multiplex PCR was the method, and the copy in TCRdb shows in-frame clones only, minus some. The repertoire holds around 260,000 clones, with approximately 24% as singletons. Sequenced sample: naive CD4+ T cells from blood. The chain combines TRBV5-1 with TRBJ2-7, with TRBD2 matching over 13 bases. The TCR was taken from a woman younger than 45 with type 1 diabetes. CDR3 coding DNA: TGCGCCAGCAGCCGAGGGACTAGCGGGACCTTCTCCTACGAGCAGTACTTC. It translates to CASSRGTSGTFSYEQYF.